This record covers a single T cell receptor (beta chain). Individuals drawn from under 30 US areas were roughly 18 to 100 years old. Assignments of participants to cohorts depended upon their own reported clinical history. The data originate from a study of blood T cell repertoires in COVID-19. Study-level information: Acute and convalescent COVID-19 specimens originated in the United States, Italy and Spain. T cells, B-cell-depleted T cells, or PBMCs supplied cDNA or gDNA.

Assay used: immunoSEQ multiplex PCR; TCRdb lists only in-frame clones, some missing. The sample yields roughly 140,000 clones, about 87% seen once. The sequenced material came from PBMCs or T cells enriched from blood (not recorded which). This TCR derives from a man aged 55 to 70 who had recovered from COVID-19.

CDR3 coding DNA: TGTGCCAGCAGTGACCAGGGGGTTTTCTACGAGCAGTACTTC. Residues: CASSDQGVFYEQYF. The V and J genes are TRBV2 and TRBJ2-7; 7 nucleotides align to TRBD1. The CDR3 consists of 14 residues. V shed 3 bases and J 3 bases; nucleotides not matched to a gene: 5. The germline V gene has CDR1 SNHLY and CDR2 FYNNEI.